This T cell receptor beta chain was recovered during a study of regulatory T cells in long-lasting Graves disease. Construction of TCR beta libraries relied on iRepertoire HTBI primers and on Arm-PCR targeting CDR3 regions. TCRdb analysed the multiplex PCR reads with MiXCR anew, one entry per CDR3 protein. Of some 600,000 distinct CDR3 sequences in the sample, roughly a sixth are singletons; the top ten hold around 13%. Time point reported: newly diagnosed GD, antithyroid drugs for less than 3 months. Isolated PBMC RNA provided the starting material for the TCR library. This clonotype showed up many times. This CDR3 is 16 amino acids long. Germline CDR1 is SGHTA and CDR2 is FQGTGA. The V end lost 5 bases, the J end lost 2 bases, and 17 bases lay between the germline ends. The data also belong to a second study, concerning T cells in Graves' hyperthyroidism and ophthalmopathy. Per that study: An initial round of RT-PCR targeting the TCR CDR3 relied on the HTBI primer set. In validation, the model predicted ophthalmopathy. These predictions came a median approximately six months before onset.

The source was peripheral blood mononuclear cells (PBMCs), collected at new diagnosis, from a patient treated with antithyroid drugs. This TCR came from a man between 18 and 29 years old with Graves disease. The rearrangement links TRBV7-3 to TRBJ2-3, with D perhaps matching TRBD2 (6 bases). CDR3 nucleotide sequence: TGTGCCAGCAGCGCCGGGTTTGGGGGACTCACAGATACGCAGTATTTT. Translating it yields CASSAGFGGLTDTQYF. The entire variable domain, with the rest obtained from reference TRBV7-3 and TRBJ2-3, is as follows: GAGVSQTPSNKVTEKGKYVELRCDPISGHTALYWYRQSLGQGPEFLIYFQGTGAADDSGLPNDRFFAVRPEGSVSTLKIQRTERGDSAVYLCASSAGFGGLTDTQYFGPGTRLTVL.